Sequencing of this TCR beta chain was carried out in a study of T cell responses to AZD1222 COVID-19 vaccine. TCRdb's table, derived via immunoSEQ multiplex PCR, lists solely in-frame clones and lacks some. The sample consists of about 130,000 clones, about 93% of them appearing once. The V gene lost 3 bases and the J gene lost 0 bases, with 15 bases spanning the gap. The CDR3 runs to 17 residues. The germline gives CDR1 LGHNA, CDR2 YNFKEQ. The chain couples TRBV4-2 to TRBJ1-3, with a tentative D call TRBD1 (5 bases). The receptor comes from an adult who received the AZD1222 COVID-19 vaccine. Specimen: peripheral blood, collected 28 days after the second AZD1222 dose. DNA of the CDR3: TGTGCCAGCAGCCACTTCTCCCGGGACCCCTCTGGAAACACCATATATTTT. Residues: CASSHFSRDPSGNTIYF.